This T cell receptor (beta chain) was sequenced during a study of control samples from healthy donors and cancer patients. The assay was immunoSEQ multiplex PCR, and TCRdb's table has in-frame clones only and misses some. The sample has 130,000 or so clones, about 94% seen once. The CDR3 totals 11 residues. Trimming left V 5 bases short and J 12 bases short, with 10 bases between. CDR1 and CDR2 (germline): LGHDT, YNNKEL (reference sequence). This receptor was obtained from a man in his 60s with colorectal cancer. The chain joins TRBV3-1 (or the pseudogene TRBV3-2) to TRBJ1-4; maybe TRBD1 (5 bases). Material for sequencing was PBMCs. The chain's CDR3 is CASSRGAELFF. In nucleotides, the CDR3 is TGTGCCAGCAGCAGGGGTGCGGAACTGTTTTTT.